This record looks at one T cell receptor beta chain sequence and its context. What it recognizes is unknown. This entry comes from a study of prognosis after radiotherapy for stage I lung cancer. Study-wide background: Enrolled patients were those with stage I non-small cell lung cancer, a group that was recruited between 2018 and 2019.

TCR beta CDR3 amplification from genomic DNA was performed by two-round multiplex PCR. Primers targeting each individual TRBV and TRBJ gene were applied in first-round PCR. Using its own MiXCR run on the multiplex PCR reads, TCRdb lists one record per CDR3 protein. The sample has tens of thousands of distinct CDR3 sequences, about 34% seen once. Study-level results: Patients who went on to get distant metastases had lower Shannon entropy after stereotactic body radiation therapy.

The V end was cut by 3 bases, the J end by 3 bases, with 15 bases between. CDR3 length: 15 amino acids. Germline-derived CDR1 and CDR2 are SGHRS and YFSETQ. The starting material was PBMCs, obtained before or after stereotactic body radiation therapy (not recorded which). This receptor was obtained from a donor at least 50 years old with non-small cell lung cancer. V is TRBV5-1 and J is TRBJ1-1; weak D call: TRBD1 (5 bases). Written as DNA, the CDR3 is TGCGCCAGCAGCTCTGGTTGGGGGTTGGACACTGAAGCTTTCTTT. Amino acids: CASSSGWGLDTEAFF.